One and the same sample provided the 9 T cell receptor beta chains below, sequenced in a study of blood T cell repertoires in COVID-19. Libraries were prepared by immunoSEQ multiplex PCR; TCRdb keeps only in-frame clonotypes and omits some of them. The repertoire holds about half a million clones, with 80% to 90% as singletons. The sequenced material came from peripheral blood. These receptors originate from a human donor in a cohort sampled during active COVID-19.

V is TRBV30 and J is TRBJ2-3, with a possible D match to TRBD2 (6 bases). Per germline, CDR1 GTSNPN and CDR2 SVGIG (reference sequence). CDR3 length: 14 residues. Trimming cost V 2 bases and J 10 bases, with 19 bases left between them. CDR3 bases: TGTGCCTGGAGTATCCGAGGAGGGAGCGGTGCGCAGTATTTT. It specifies CAWSIRGGSGAQYF.

The chain joins TRBV19 to TRBJ2-7; the match to TRBD2 covers 8 bases. V trimming: 4 bases; J trimming: 3 bases; junction bases outside the gene matches: 5. The CDR3 is 14 amino acids. From germline, CDR1 is LNHDA and CDR2 SQIVND (reference sequence). CDR3: CASSTGLAYYEQYF. CDR3 bases: TGTGCCAGTAGTACCGGACTAGCCTACTACGAGCAGTACTTC.

CDR3 nucleotide sequence: TGTGCCACCAGTGTTAGCGGGAGTTTCGATGAGCAGTTCTTC. Translating gives CATSVSGSFDEQFF. The J gene is TRBJ2-1, the V gene TRBV24-1; TRBD2 agrees at 9 bases. Trimming cost V 5 bases and J 8 bases; bases outside gene matches: 6. The CDR3 loop spans 14 amino acids. Germline assignment: CDR1 KGHDR and CDR2 SFDVKD.

The rearrangement uses TRBV7-8 and TRBJ2-7; 7 bases are shared with TRBD2. This CDR3 has 16 residues. The V gene's germline CDR1 is SGHVS and CDR2 FQNEAQ. V gave up 1 base and J gave up 3 bases; unmatched junction bases: 9. CDR3 sequence: CASSLGASSGFYEQYF. CDR3 nucleotides: TGTGCCAGCAGCTTAGGGGCTTCTAGCGGATTCTACGAGCAGTACTTC. The variable domain in full, completed from reference TRBV7-8 and TRBJ2-7, reads GAGVSQSPRYKVAKRGQDVALRCDPISGHVSLFWYQQALGQGPEFLTYFQNEAQLDKSGLPSDRFFAERPEGSVSTLKIQRTQQEDSAVYLCASSLGASSGFYEQYFGPGTRLTVT.

V is TRBV30 and J is TRBJ1-2; 8 positions agree with TRBD1. The ends lost 2 bases at V and 8 bases at J; junction bases unmatched: 4. The germline V gene encodes CDR1 GTSNPN and CDR2 SVGIG (reference sequence). This CDR3 contains 12 residues. The CDR3 nucleotides are TGTGCCTGGAGTCCCAGGACAGGGGGCTACACCTTC. As protein: CAWSPRTGGYTF.

This rearrangement joins TRBV3-1 (or the pseudogene TRBV3-2) to TRBJ1-2, with 10 bases fitting TRBD1. The germline V gene has CDR1 LGHDT and CDR2 YNNKEL (reference sequence). Unmatched junction bases numbered 4, after V lost 6 bases and J lost 6 bases. This CDR3 is built from 13 residues. DNA of the CDR3: TGTGCCAGCAGACCGACAGGGGGCGATGGCTACACCTTC. Residues: CASRPTGGDGYTF.

This clone was seen a handful of times. CDR3 protein: CASSRQGEVGELFF. DNA for the CDR3: TGCGCCAGCAGCCGTCAGGGGGAAGTCGGGGAGCTGTTTTTT. J is TRBJ2-2 and V is TRBV5-1; 7 positions agree with TRBD1. With 4 bases clipped from V and 7 bases from J, the junction kept 7 bases outside the gene matches. Germline V lookup: CDR1 SGHRS, CDR2 YFSETQ. The CDR3 consists of 14 residues.

Only a few counts were recorded for this clone. The rearrangement uses TRBV27 and TRBJ2-1; 7 nucleotides line up with TRBD2. The junction had 12 bases not matched to a gene; V was cut back by 8 bases and J by 8 bases. The CDR3 consists of 14 residues. The V gene's germline CDR1 is MNHEY and CDR2 SMNVEV (reference sequence). CDR3 sequence (DNA): TGTGCCAGCGCAGTACGGAGGGGAGGGGATGAGCAGTTCTTC. This gives the protein CASAVRRGGDEQFF.

The chain recombines TRBV3-1 (or the pseudogene TRBV3-2) with TRBJ1-5; perhaps TRBD1 as D (5 bases). V lost 0 bases and J 4 bases, leaving 7 bases between the germline ends. This CDR3 comprises 14 residues. Germline V CDR1 and CDR2: LGHDT, YNNKEL (reference sequence). The CDR3 is CASSQDPGNQPQHF. The DNA for the CDR3 is TGTGCCAGCAGCCAAGATCCAGGGAATCAGCCCCAGCATTTT.